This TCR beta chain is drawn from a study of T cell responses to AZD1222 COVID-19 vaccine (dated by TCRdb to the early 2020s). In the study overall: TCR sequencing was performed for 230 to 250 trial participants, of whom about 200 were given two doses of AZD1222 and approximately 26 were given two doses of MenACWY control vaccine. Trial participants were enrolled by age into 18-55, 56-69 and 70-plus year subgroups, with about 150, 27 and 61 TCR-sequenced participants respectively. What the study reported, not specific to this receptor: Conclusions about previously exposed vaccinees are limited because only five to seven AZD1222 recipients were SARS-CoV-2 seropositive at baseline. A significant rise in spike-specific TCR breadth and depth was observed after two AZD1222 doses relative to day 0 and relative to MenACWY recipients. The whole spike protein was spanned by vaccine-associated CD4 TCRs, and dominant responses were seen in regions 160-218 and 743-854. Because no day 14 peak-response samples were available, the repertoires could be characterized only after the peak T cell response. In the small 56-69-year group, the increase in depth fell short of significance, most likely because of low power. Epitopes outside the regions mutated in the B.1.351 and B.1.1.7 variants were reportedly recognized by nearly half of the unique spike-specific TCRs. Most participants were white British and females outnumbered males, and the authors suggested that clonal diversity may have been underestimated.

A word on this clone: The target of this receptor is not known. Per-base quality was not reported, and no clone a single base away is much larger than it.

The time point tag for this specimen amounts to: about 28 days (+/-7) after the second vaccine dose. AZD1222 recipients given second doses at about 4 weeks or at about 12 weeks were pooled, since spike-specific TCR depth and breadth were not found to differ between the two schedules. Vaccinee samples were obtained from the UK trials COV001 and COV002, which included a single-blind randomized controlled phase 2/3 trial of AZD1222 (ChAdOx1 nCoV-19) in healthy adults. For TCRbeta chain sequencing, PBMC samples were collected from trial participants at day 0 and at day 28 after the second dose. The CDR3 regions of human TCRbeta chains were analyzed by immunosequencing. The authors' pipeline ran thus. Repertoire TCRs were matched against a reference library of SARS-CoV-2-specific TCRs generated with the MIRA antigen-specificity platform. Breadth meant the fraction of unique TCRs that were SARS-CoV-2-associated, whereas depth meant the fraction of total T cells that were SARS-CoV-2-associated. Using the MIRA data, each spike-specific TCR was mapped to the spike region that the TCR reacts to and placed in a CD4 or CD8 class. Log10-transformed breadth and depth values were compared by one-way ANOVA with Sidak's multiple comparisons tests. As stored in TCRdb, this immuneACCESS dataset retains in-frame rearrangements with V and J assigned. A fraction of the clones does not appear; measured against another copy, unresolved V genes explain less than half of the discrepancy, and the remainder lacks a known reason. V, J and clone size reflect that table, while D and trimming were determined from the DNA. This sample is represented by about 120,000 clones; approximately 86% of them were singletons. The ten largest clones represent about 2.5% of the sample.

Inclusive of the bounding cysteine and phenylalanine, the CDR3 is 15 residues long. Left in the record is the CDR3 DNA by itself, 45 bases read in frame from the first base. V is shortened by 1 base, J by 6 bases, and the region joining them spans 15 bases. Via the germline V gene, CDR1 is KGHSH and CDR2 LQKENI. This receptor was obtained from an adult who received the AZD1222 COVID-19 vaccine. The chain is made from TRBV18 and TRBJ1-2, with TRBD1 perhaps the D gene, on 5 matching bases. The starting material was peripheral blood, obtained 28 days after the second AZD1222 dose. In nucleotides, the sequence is TGTGCCAGCTCACCACTTCGGCAGGGAAGAGATGGCTACACCTTC. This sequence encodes CASSPLRQGRDGYTF.